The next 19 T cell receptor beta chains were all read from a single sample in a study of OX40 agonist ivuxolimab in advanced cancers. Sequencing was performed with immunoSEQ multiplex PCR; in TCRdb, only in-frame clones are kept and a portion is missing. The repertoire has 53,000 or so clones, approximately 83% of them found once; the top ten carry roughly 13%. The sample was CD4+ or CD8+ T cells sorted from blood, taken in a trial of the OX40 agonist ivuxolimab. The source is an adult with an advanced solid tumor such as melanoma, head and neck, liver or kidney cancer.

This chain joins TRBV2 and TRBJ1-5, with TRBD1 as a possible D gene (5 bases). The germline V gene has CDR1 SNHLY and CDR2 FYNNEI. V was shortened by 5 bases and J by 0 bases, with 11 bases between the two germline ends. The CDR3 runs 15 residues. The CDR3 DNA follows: TGTGCCAGCAGTCGGGACGGACATAGCAATCAGCCCCAGCATTTT. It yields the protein CASSRDGHSNQPQHF. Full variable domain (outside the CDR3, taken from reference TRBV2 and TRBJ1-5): EPEVTQTPSHQVTQMGQEVILRCVPISNHLYFYWYRQILGQKVEFLVSFYNNEISEKSEIFDDQFSVERPDGSNFTLKIRSTKLEDSAMYFCASSRDGHSNQPQHFGDGTRLSIL.

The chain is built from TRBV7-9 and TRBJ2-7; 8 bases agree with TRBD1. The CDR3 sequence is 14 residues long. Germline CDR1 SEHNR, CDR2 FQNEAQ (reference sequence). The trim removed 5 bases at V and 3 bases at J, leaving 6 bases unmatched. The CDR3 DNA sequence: TGTGCCAGCAGCAGAGGACAGGGATTCTACGAGCAGTACTTC. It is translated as CASSRGQGFYEQYF.

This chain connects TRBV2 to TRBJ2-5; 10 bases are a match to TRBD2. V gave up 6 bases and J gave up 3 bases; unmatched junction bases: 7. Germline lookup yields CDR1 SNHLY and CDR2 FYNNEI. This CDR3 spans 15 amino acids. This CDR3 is CASRQLAGTKETQYF. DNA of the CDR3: TGTGCCAGCAGACAACTAGCGGGGACTAAAGAGACCCAGTACTTC.

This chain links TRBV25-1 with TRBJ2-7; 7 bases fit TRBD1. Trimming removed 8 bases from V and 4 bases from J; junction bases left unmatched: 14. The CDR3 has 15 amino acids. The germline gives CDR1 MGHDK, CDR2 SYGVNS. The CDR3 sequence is CASPPSNRGSYEQYF. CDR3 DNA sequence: TGTGCCAGCCCACCTTCTAACAGGGGCTCTTACGAGCAGTACTTC.

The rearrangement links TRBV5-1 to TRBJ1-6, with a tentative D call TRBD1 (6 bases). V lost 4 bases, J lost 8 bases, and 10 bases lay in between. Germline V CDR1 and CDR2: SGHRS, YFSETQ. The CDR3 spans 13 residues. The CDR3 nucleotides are TGCGCCAGCAGCCGACAGGCCGATTCACCCCTCCACTTT. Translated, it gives CASSRQADSPLHF.

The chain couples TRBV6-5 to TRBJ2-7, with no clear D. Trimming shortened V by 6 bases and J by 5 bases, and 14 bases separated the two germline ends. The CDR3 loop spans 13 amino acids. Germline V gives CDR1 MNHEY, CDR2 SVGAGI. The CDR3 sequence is CASRDFTWDEQYF. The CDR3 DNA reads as TGTGCCAGCAGGGATTTTACGTGGGACGAGCAGTACTTC.

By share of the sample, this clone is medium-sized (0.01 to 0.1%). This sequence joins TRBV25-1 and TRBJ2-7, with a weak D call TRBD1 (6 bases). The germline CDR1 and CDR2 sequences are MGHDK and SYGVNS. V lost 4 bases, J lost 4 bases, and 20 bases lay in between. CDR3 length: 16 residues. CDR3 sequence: CASSGGRGQGFYEQYF. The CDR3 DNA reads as TGTGCCAGCAGTGGAGGCAGAGGGCAGGGGTTTTACGAGCAGTACTTC.

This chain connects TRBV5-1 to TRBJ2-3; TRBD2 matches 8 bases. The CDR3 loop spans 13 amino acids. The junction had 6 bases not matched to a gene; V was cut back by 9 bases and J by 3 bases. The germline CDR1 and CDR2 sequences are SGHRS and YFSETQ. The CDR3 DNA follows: TGCGCCACCGCCGGGGGGGTAACAGATACGCAGTATTTT. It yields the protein CATAGGVTDTQYF.

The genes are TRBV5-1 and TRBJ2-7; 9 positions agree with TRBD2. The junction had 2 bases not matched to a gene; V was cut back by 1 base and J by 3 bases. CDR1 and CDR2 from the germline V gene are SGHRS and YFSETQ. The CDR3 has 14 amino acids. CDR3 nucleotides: TGCGCCAGCAGCTTGCAGACTAGCGGCTACGAGCAGTACTTC. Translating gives CASSLQTSGYEQYF.

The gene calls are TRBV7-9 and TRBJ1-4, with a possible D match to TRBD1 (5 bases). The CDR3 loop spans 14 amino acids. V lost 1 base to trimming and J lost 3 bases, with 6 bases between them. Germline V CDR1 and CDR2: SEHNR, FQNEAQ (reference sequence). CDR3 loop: CASSLGQPNEKLFF. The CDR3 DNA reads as TGTGCCAGCAGCTTAGGACAGCCTAATGAAAAACTGTTTTTT.

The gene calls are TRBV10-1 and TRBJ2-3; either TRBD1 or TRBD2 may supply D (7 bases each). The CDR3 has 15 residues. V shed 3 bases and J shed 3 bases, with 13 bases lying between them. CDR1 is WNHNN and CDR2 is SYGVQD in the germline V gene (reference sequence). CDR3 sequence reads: CASSEYRGGTDTQYF. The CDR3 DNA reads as TGCGCCAGCAGTGAATACAGGGGAGGGACAGATACGCAGTATTTT.

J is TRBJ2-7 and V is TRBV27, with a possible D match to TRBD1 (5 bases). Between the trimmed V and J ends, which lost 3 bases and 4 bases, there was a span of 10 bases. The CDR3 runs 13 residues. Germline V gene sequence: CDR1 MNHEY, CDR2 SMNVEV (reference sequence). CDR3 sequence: CASSLGRAYEQYF. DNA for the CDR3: TGTGCCAGCAGTTTGGGCAGGGCGTACGAGCAGTACTTC.

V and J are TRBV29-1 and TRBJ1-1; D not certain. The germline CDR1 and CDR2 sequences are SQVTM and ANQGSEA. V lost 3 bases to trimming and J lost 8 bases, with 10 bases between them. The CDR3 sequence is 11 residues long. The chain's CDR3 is CSVDAGREAFF. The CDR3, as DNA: TGCAGCGTTGATGCAGGCCGGGAAGCTTTCTTT. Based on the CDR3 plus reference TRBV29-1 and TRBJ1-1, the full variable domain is SAVISQKPSRDICQRGTSLTIQCQVDSQVTMMFWYRQQPGQSLTLIATANQGSEATYESGFVIDKFPISRPNLTFSTLTVSNMSPEDSSIYLCSVDAGREAFFGQGTRLTVV.

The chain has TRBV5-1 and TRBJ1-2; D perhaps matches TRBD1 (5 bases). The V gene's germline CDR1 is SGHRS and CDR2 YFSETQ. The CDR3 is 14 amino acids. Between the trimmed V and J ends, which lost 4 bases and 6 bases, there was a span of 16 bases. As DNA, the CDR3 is TGCGCCAGCAGCCTTGGGGCCCTACCCCATGGCTACACCTTC. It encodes CASSLGALPHGYTF. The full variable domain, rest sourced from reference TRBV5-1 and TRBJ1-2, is KAGVTQTPRYLIKTRGQQVTLSCSPISGHRSVSWYQQTPGQGLQFLFEYFSETQRNKGNFPGRFSGRQFSNSRSEMNVSTLELGDSALYLCASSLGALPHGYTFGSGTRLTVV.

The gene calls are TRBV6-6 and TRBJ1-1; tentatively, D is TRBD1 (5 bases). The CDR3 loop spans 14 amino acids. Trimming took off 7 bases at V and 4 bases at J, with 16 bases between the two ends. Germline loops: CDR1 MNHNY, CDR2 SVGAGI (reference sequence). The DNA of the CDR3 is TGTGCCAGCAACTCGGGGGGGGTGGTCACTGAAGCTTTCTTT. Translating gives CASNSGGVVTEAFF.

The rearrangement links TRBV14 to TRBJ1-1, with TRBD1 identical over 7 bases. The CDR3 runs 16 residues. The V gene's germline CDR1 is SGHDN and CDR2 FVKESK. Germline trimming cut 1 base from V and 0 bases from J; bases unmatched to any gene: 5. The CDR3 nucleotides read TGTGCCAGCAGCCAAGGACAGGGAGAGATGAACACTGAAGCTTTCTTT. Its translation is CASSQGQGEMNTEAFF.

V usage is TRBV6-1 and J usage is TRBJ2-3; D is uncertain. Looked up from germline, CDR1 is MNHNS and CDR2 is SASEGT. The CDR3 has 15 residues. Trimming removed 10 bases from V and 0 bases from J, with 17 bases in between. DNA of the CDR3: TGTGCCACCGTGATGGGGTTTTCTAGCACAGATACGCAGTATTTT. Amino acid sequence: CATVMGFSSTDTQYF.

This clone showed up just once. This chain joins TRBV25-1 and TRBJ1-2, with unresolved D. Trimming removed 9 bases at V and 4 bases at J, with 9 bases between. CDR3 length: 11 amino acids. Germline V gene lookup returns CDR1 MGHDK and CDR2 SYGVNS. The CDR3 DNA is TGTGCCAGTTGCGGGATCTATGGCTACACCTTC. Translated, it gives CASCGIYGYTF.

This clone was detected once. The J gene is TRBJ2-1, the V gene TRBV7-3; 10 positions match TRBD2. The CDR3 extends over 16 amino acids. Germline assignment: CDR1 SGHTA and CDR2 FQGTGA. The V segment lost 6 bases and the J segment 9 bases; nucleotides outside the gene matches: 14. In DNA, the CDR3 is TGTGCCAGCAGTTCCCAGGAAGGTGTAGCGGGAGGTGAGCAGTTCTTC. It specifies CASSSQEGVAGGEQFF.